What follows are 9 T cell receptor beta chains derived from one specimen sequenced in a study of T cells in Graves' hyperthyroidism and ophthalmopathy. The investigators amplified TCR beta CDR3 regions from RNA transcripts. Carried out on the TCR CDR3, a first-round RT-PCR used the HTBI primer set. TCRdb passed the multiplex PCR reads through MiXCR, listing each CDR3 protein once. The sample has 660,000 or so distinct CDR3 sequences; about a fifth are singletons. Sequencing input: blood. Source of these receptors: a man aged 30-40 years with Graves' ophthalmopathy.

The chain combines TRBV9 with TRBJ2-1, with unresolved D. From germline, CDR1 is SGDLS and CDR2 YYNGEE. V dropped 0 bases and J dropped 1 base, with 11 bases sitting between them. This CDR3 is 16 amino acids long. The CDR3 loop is CASSVDGGFSYNEQFF. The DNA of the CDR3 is TGTGCCAGCAGCGTAGATGGCGGTTTTTCCTACAATGAGCAGTTCTTC.

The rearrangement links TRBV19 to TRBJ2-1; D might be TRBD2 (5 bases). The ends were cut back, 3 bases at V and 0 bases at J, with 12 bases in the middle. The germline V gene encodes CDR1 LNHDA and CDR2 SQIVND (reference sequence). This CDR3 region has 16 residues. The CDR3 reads CASSMGEGASYNEQFF. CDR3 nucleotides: TGTGCCAGTAGTATGGGAGAAGGAGCCTCCTACAATGAGCAGTTCTTC.

The DNA of the CDR3 is TGTGCTAGTGGGACAGGGTCCAATGAGCAGTTCTTC. This codes for CASGTGSNEQFF. This rearrangement joins TRBV12-5 to TRBJ2-1, with TRBD1 matching 7 bases. The germline gives CDR1 LGHNT, CDR2 FRNRAP. This CDR3 has 12 residues. Trimming removed 6 bases from V and 6 bases from J; junction bases left unmatched: 2.

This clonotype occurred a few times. CDR3: CASSGGLAGAYEQYF. Written as DNA, the CDR3 is TGTGCCAGCAGTGGAGGACTAGCGGGAGCCTACGAGCAGTACTTC. The rearrangement uses TRBV6-1 and TRBJ2-7; 13 bases agree with TRBD2. The germline V gene encodes CDR1 MNHNS and CDR2 SASEGT. The length of the CDR3 is 15 residues. Trimming at V came to 4 bases and at J to 2 bases, leaving 2 bases not matched to a gene.

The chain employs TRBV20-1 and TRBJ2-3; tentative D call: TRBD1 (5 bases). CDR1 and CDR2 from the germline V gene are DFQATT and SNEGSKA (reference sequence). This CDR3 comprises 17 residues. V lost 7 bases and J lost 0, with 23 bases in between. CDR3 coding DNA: TGCAGTGTTACTGAAGTGGGGCCAATCGCTAGCACAGATACGCAGTATTTT. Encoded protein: CSVTEVGPIASTDTQYF.

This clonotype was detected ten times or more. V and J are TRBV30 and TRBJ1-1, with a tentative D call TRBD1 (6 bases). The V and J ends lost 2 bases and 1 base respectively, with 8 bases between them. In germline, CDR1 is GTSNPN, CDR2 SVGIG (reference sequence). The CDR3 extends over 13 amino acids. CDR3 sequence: CAWSLTGNTEAFF. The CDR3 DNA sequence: TGTGCCTGGAGTCTGACAGGGAACACTGAAGCTTTCTTT.

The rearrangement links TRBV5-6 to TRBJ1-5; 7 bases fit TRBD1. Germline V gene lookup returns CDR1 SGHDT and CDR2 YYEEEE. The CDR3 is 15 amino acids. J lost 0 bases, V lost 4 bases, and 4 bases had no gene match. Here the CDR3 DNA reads TGTGCCAGCAGCATCCGGACAGGTAGCAATCAGCCCCAGCATTTT. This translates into CASSIRTGSNQPQHF.

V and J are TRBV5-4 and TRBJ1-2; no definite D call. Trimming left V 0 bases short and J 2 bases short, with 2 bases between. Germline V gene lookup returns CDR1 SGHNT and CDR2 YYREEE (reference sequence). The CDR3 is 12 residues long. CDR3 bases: TGTGCCAGCAGCTTGGAAAACTATGGCTACACCTTC. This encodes CASSLENYGYTF.

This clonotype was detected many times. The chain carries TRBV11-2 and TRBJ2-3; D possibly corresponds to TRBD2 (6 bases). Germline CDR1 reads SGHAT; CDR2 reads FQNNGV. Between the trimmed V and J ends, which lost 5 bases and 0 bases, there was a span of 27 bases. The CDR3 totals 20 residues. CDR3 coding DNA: TGTGCCAGCAGCCGCCTTCCGAGCGGGTTTACCCCGCCTAGCACAGATACGCAGTATTTT. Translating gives CASSRLPSGFTPPSTDTQYF.